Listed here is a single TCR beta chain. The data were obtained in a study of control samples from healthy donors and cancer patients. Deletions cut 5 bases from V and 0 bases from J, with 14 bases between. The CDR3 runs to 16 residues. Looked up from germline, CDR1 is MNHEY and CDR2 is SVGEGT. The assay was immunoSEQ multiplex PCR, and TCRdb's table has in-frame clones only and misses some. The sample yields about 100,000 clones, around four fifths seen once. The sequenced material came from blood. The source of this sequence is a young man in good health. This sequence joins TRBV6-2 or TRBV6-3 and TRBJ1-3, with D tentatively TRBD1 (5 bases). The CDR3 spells CASSLRQINSGNTIYF. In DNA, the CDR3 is TGTGCCAGCAGTCTCCGACAGATCAACTCTGGAAACACCATATATTTT.